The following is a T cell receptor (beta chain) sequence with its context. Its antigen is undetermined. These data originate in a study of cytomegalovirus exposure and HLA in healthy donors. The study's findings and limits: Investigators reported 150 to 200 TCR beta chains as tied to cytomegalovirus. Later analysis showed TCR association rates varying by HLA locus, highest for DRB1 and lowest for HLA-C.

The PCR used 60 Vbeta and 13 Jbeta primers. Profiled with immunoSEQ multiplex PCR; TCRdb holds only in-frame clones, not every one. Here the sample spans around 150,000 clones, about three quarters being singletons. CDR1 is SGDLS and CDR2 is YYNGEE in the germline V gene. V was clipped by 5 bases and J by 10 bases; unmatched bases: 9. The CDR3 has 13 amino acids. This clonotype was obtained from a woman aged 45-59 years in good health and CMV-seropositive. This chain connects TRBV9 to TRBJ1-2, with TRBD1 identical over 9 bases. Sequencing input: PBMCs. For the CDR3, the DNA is TGTGCCAGCAGTACCGGGACAGGGTTAAACTACACCTTC. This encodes CASSTGTGLNYTF. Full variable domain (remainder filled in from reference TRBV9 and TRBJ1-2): DSGVTQTPKHLITATGQRVTLRCSPRSGDLSVYWYQQSLDQGLQFLIQYYNGEERAKGNILERFSAQQFPDLHSELNLSSLELGDSALYFCASSTGTGLNYTFGSGTRLTVV.